Shown below are 23 T cell receptor beta chains from a single sample sequenced in a study of molecular identifiers for immune sequencing clone quantification. Each CDR3 protein is one row after TCRdb ran MiXCR on the PCR reads. The sample carries some 320,000 distinct CDR3 sequences, 20% to 25% recorded once. Sequenced input: naive CD8+ T cells from blood, with Jurkat cell RNA spiked in. Indicated subset: FACS-sorted CD8+CD4-CCR7+CD45RA+ naive T cells. The origin of the receptors is a human donor in good health. Some libraries in this study had Jurkat cell RNA spiked in.

As concerns this clonotype: Being one base from a much bigger clone, this may be a read error. The V and J genes are TRBV29-1 and TRBJ2-3; 7 bases align to TRBD2. The CDR3 runs 15 residues. Germline V gene sequence: CDR1 SQVTM, CDR2 ANQGSEA. In DNA form, the CDR3 reads TGCAGCGTGCAACTAGCGAAAATTGGTACAGGTACGCAGTATTTT. Its translation is CSVQLAKIGTGTQYF.

There are many counts of this clonotype. The rearrangement joins TRBV20-1 to TRBJ2-3, with D maybe TRBD2 (5 bases). The germline CDR1 and CDR2 sequences are DFQATT and SNEGSKA (reference sequence). The CDR3 length is 15 residues. The ends were cut back, 0 bases at V and 4 bases at J, with 14 bases in the middle. This chain's CDR3 is CSARDPGRAADTQYF. CDR3 bases: TGCAGTGCTAGAGATCCCGGGCGAGCGGCAGATACGCAGTATTTT.

The table lists this clonotype with a few counts. This chain uses TRBV27 with TRBJ1-1; D perhaps matches TRBD1 (5 bases). Germline CDR1 MNHEY, CDR2 SMNVEV (reference sequence). The CDR3 extends over 15 amino acids. Trimming shortened V by 8 bases and J by 4 bases, and 20 bases separated the two germline ends. CDR3 nucleotide sequence: TGTGCCAGCCGTCACTACGACAGTCGGAGCACTGAAGCTTTCTTT. This gives the protein CASRHYDSRSTEAFF.

The sample holds one count of this clonotype. This sequence may be a read error, since a much larger clone differs from it by one base. This CDR3 fails to terminate in the conserved phenylalanine or tryptophan, so it likely reflects a read error. Here the CDR3 DNA reads TGCAGCGTTGACAGTGGCGGACAGGGGACAGAGACCCAGTACCTC. It codes for CSVDSGGQGTETQYL. This chain links TRBV29-1 with TRBJ2-5; 9 nucleotides line up with TRBD1. The CDR3 is 15 amino acids. In germline, CDR1 is SQVTM, CDR2 ANQGSEA. V was pared by 3 bases and J by 4 bases, with 9 bases of the junction left unmatched.

In its sample, this clonotype was seen many times. The chain is built from TRBV5-1 and TRBJ2-7; 7 bases are shared with TRBD1. Looked up from germline, CDR1 is SGHRS and CDR2 is YFSETQ. The CDR3 runs 15 residues. With V trimmed by 2 bases and J by 2 bases, 7 bases remained unmatched. CDR3 sequence reads: CASSFTPGGAYEQYF. The CDR3, as DNA: TGCGCCAGCAGCTTTACCCCAGGGGGAGCCTACGAGCAGTACTTC.

Ten or more counts support this clonotype. This chain connects TRBV6-5 to TRBJ2-7, with 8 bases identical to TRBD1. Trimming at V came to 5 bases and at J to 0 bases, leaving 15 bases not matched to a gene. Looked up from germline, CDR1 is MNHEY and CDR2 is SVGAGI. The length of the CDR3 is 18 residues. The CDR3 nucleotides are TGTGCCAGCAGTAGCCTGGGGGGTGGACAGGGAAGCTCCTACGAGCAGTACTTC. Residues: CASSSLGGGQGSSYEQYF.

This clonotype has just a few counts. The V and J genes are TRBV14 and TRBJ2-7; either TRBD1 or TRBD2 may supply D (5 bases each). Germline CDR1 is SGHDN and CDR2 is FVKESK. The CDR3 has 15 amino acids. Trimming shortened V by 1 base and J by 4 bases, and 14 bases separated the two germline ends. CDR3 nucleotides: TGTGCCAGCAGCCAAGTAGTTTGGGGACCTTACGAGCAGTACTTC. Translation: CASSQVVWGPYEQYF. Filled out from reference TRBV14 and TRBJ2-7, the complete variable domain reads EAGVTQFPSHSVIEKGQTVTLRCDPISGHDNLYWYRRVMGKEIKFLLHFVKESKQDESGMPNNRFLAERTGGTYSTLKVQPAELEDSGVYFCASSQVVWGPYEQYFGPGTRLTVT.

This clonotype has a count of ten or more. The gene calls are TRBV6-2 or TRBV6-3 and TRBJ1-1; D perhaps matches TRBD1 (6 bases). Germline V gene lookup returns CDR1 MNHEY and CDR2 SVGEGT. The CDR3 length is 14 residues. The V and J ends lost 6 bases and 2 bases respectively, with 13 bases between them. The CDR3 DNA is TGTGCCAGCAGCCTGACAGGATTAAACACTGAAGCTTTCTTT. This gives the protein CASSLTGLNTEAFF.

The chain has TRBV7-2 and TRBJ1-5; D might be TRBD1 (6 bases). The CDR3 loop spans 15 amino acids. Germline CDR1 SGHTA, CDR2 FQGNSA. Trimming left V 2 bases short and J 4 bases short, with 12 bases between. The CDR3 sequence is CASSLWGQGNQPQHF. CDR3 nucleotide sequence: TGTGCCAGCAGCTTATGGGGGCAGGGGAATCAGCCCCAGCATTTT. Drawing the rest from reference TRBV7-2 and TRBJ1-5, the complete variable domain is GAGVSQSPSNKVTEKGKDVELRCDPISGHTALYWYRQSLGQGLEFLIYFQGNSAPDKSGLPSDRFSAERTGGSVSTLTIQRTQQEDSAVYLCASSLWGQGNQPQHFGDGTRLSIL.

This clonotype was seen ten or more times. The V and J genes are TRBV7-9 and TRBJ1-2, with D possibly matching TRBD1 (5 bases). Between the trimmed V and J ends, which lost 5 bases and 5 bases, there was a span of 9 bases. The CDR3 contains 12 residues. Germline-derived CDR1 and CDR2 are SEHNR and FQNEAQ (reference sequence). The CDR3: CASSLDRYGYTF. In nucleotides, the CDR3 is TGTGCCAGCAGCCTAGACAGATATGGCTACACCTTC.

This clonotype occurred many times. The CDR3 reads CASSLVAGMNTEAFF. CDR3 sequence (DNA): TGTGCCAGCAGTTTAGTAGCAGGAATGAACACTGAAGCTTTCTTT. The rearrangement links TRBV12-3 or TRBV12-4 to TRBJ1-1, with D unresolved. Trimming took off 1 base at V and 0 bases at J, with 9 bases between the two ends. The CDR3 runs 15 residues.

A word on this clonotype: With a much larger clone just one base away, this may be a read error. No DNA is shown, since the ends of the CDR3 on it are uncertain; the CDR3 is the one TCRdb lists. The genes are TRBV28 and TRBJ2-7; TRBD2 is the table's D call, not checked against the DNA. Germline lookup yields CDR1 MDHEN and CDR2 SYDVKM. 15 amino acids form the CDR3, both terminal residues included. The CDR3 spells CASHFAGGSGYERYF.

There are a few counts of this clonotype. Mismatch with germline at one junction end may stem from a read error. The chain combines TRBV20-1 with TRBJ2-7, with D possibly TRBD2 on 6 matching bases. CDR1 DFQATT and CDR2 SNEGSKA come from the germline V gene (reference sequence). This CDR3 is built from 13 residues. The CDR3 region has the DNA TGTGGTGCTAGACTCGGGGGAGAGGTCGAGCAGTACTTC. This gives the protein CGARLGGEVEQYF.

Regarding this clonotype: This may arise from a read error, as a much more abundant clone is one base away. V and J are TRBV5-3 and TRBJ2-1; TRBD1 matches 9 bases. TRBV5-3 is an ORF; its function is uncertain. The CDR3 contains 15 residues. The CDR3 DNA sequence: TGTGCCAGCAGCTTAACAGGGGGCTACTCCTACGAGCAGTTCTTC. This translates into CASSLTGGYSYEQFF.

This clonotype was counted at least ten times. The CDR3, as DNA: TGCGCCAGCAGCCAAGTTGGACTGGACTACACCATATATTTT. Encoded protein: CASSQVGLDYTIYF. The chain is built from TRBV4-3 and TRBJ1-3; D remains ambiguous. Trimming pared 1 base from V and 8 bases from J, leaving 12 bases between. Germline assignment: CDR1 LGHNA and CDR2 YSLEER. CDR3 length equals 14 residues.

The chain recombines TRBV10-3 with TRBJ2-7, with TRBD2 matching over 12 bases. CDR1 and CDR2 from the germline V gene are ENHRY and SYGVKD. Losses at the gene ends were 2 bases for V and 2 bases for J; bases not matched to a gene: 4. There are 16 residues in the CDR3. The CDR3 loop is CAISEGLAGTAYEQYF. The CDR3 DNA follows: TGTGCCATCAGTGAGGGACTAGCGGGAACCGCCTACGAGCAGTACTTC.

This clonotype was picked up many times. V usage is TRBV4-1 and J usage is TRBJ2-5; TRBD2 agrees at 11 bases. In germline, CDR1 is MGHRA, CDR2 YSYEKL. This CDR3 has 18 residues. V lost 4 bases to trimming and J lost 5 bases; unmatched junction nucleotides: 15. The CDR3 spells CASSPPVPGLAERETQYF. The CDR3 DNA reads TGCGCCAGCAGCCCGCCCGTTCCGGGACTAGCGGAGAGGGAGACCCAGTACTTC.

Comment on this clonotype: One junction end does not reproduce the germline sequence, and a read error may be involved. The genes are TRBV4-1 and TRBJ2-5; D gene unclear. Germline values: CDR1 MGHRA, CDR2 YSYEKL. The length of the CDR3 is 12 residues. CDR3 nucleotide sequence: TGCGTCAGCAGCGAATCCATGGAGACCCAGTACTTC. As protein: CVSSESMETQYF.

J is TRBJ2-2 and V is TRBV6-2 or TRBV6-3, with D unresolved. Per germline, CDR1 MNHEY and CDR2 SVGEGT. With 5 bases removed from V and 4 bases from J, the gap between germline ends came to 17 bases. This CDR3 comprises 16 residues. This CDR3 is CASSPTPDASTGELFF. CDR3 nucleotides: TGTGCCAGCAGTCCAACACCAGACGCGAGCACCGGGGAGCTGTTTTTT.

This clonotype was seen many times. This chain uses TRBV7-2 with TRBJ2-5; possible D gene TRBD1, 6 bases. Germline CDR1 and CDR2: SGHTA and FQGNSA. The CDR3 is 15 residues long. V was shortened by 4 bases and J by 4 bases, with 16 bases between the two germline ends. The CDR3 sequence is CASSWLPTGTETQYF. The CDR3 nucleotides are TGTGCCAGCAGCTGGCTCCCGACAGGCACAGAGACCCAGTACTTC. The complete variable domain, with remaining parts taken from reference TRBV7-2 and TRBJ2-5, reads GAGVSQSPSNKVTEKGKDVELRCDPISGHTALYWYRQSLGQGLEFLIYFQGNSAPDKSGLPSDRFSAERTGGSVSTLTIQRTQQEDSAVYLCASSWLPTGTETQYFGPGTRLLVL.

The chain uses TRBV20-1 and TRBJ2-7, with 9 bases identical to TRBD2. CDR1 is DFQATT and CDR2 is SNEGSKA in the germline V gene (reference sequence). The CDR3 loop spans 14 amino acids. The V segment lost 2 bases and the J segment 2 bases; nucleotides outside the gene matches: 4. CDR3 sequence (DNA): TGCAGTGCTAGAACAGCGGGAGGCCCCTACGAGCAGTACTTC. Its protein product is CSARTAGGPYEQYF.

The gene calls are TRBV20-1 and TRBJ1-2, with 8 nucleotides matching TRBD1. Germline V gene data show CDR1 as DFQATT and CDR2 as SNEGSKA (reference sequence). V gave up 6 bases and J gave up 2 bases; unmatched junction bases: 8. The CDR3 is 14 amino acids. CDR3: CSAPPTGENYGYTF. The DNA for the CDR3 is TGCAGTGCCCCACCGACAGGGGAAAACTATGGCTACACCTTC.

This clonotype was seen at least ten times. This chain uses TRBV6-2 or TRBV6-3 with TRBJ2-7; no definite D call. The V end was cut by 0 bases, the J end by 3 bases, with 6 bases between. CDR1 is MNHEY, CDR2 SVGEGT, per germline. The CDR3 contains 13 residues. The CDR3 sequence is CASSYSRYYEQYF. The CDR3 nucleotides are TGTGCCAGCAGTTACTCAAGATACTACGAGCAGTACTTC.